This TCR beta chain derives from a study of T cell responses to AZD1222 COVID-19 vaccine. Study-wide results and limits: Mostly white British, mostly female donors; authors suggested clonal diversity may be underestimated. Nearly half of spike-specific TCRs reportedly go after variant regions that carry no mutations. CD4 TCRs linked to vaccination spanned spike, dominating at 160-218 and 743-854.

Comment on this clone: Its matching antigen is unknown.

The CDR3 runs to 15 residues. V was pared by 4 bases and J by 5 bases, with 10 bases of the junction left unmatched. Per germline, CDR1 ENHRY and CDR2 SYGVKD. Clones were sequenced by immunoSEQ multiplex PCR, and TCRdb holds only the in-frame ones, with some missing. The sample yields 70,000 to 85,000 clones, around 82% seen once. Recipients boosted at about 4 weeks or about 12 weeks are pooled. The chain employs TRBV10-3 and TRBJ2-7; 8 positions agree with TRBD1. Sequenced here: peripheral blood, sampled 28 days after the second AZD1222 dose. The receptor was derived from an adult who received the AZD1222 COVID-19 vaccine. Written as DNA, the CDR3 is TGTGCCATCAGTGCTACGGACAGGGAAAATGACGAGCAGTACTTC. Its translation is CAISATDRENDEQYF.